Listed below are T cell receptor beta chains from one sample, sequenced in a study of neurological immune-mediated disorders. TCRdb used MiXCR to reprocess the 5' RACE reads, holding one entry per CDR3 protein. The sample lists 100,000 to 150,000 distinct CDR3 sequences; 3.2% were seen once. Source material: PBMCs. The receptor set was obtained from a woman younger than 45 with multiple sclerosis. The conserved cysteine and the conserved F or W are not part of the CDR3 here. The D gene is left open where the match is weak. Not every row has a clone size; where given, it reads once, few, many or a size class.

clone_size | j_call | cdr3_length | d_call | v_call | cdr3_aa
many | TRBJ2-3 | 13 | - | TRBV7-9 | ASAPLGVRTDTQY
many | TRBJ1-5 | 13 | - | TRBV7-9 | ASSLAEGGLQPQH
many | TRBJ2-7 | 13 | - | TRBV12-3/TRBV12-4 | ASSKNGPSSYEQY
few | TRBJ2-3 | 16 | TRBD2 | TRBV7-9 | ASSLGGVAGAYTDTQY
many | TRBJ2-4 | 9 | - | TRBV5-1 | ASTFKNIQY
many | TRBJ1-6 | 11 | - | TRBV2 | ASTLERNSPLH
many | TRBJ2-5 | 17 | - | TRBV7-2 | ASSLGITPTARREETQY
many | TRBJ1-4 | 12 | - | TRBV14 | ASSQRQTNEKLF
many | TRBJ2-3 | 14 | TRBD2 | TRBV4-3 | ASSQDRGEGSDTQY
- | TRBJ2-2 | 11 | - | TRBV5-1 | ASSLDWTGELF
many | TRBJ2-7 | 15 | TRBD1 | TRBV7-8 | ASSLAVTGGVSYEQY
many | TRBJ1-2 | 12 | - | TRBV20-1 | SARFQGSYYGYT
many | TRBJ1-2 | 13 | - | TRBV13 | ASSLGRGPLYGYT
many | TRBJ1-5 | 13 | TRBD1 | TRBV29-1 | SAKTGTGPNQPQH
many | TRBJ2-5 | 15 | TRBD1 | TRBV5-6 | ASSSIRTGVTQETQY
many | TRBJ2-1 | 12 | - | TRBV20-1 | SARRDLTYNEQF
many | TRBJ1-4 | 12 | TRBD1 | TRBV5-1 | ASSLTGENEKLF
few | TRBJ2-7 | 15 | TRBD2 | TRBV5-1 | ASSYTGGGGGTYEQY
many | TRBJ2-3 | 13 | TRBD2 | TRBV20-1 | SARDPSGPTDTQY
- | TRBJ2-7 | 15 | - | TRBV20-1 | SARPWGTTEGAYEQY
many | TRBJ2-7 | 11 | - | TRBV19 | ASRGTHSYEQY
many | TRBJ2-1 | 13 | - | TRBV5-1 | ASSMPGEPYNEQF
many | TRBJ2-5 | 13 | - | TRBV15 | ATSRDMGDSETQY
many | TRBJ1-5 | 12 | - | TRBV12-3/TRBV12-4 | ASSLRPSNQPQH
many | TRBJ1-4 | 14 | - | TRBV10-3 | AISDGLDRTSEKLF
many | TRBJ1-2 | 14 | - | TRBV5-1 | ASSWGFTDRIYGYT
many | TRBJ1-1 | 15 | - | TRBV20-1 | SARDKPGSSRVTEAF
many | TRBJ1-1 | 13 | - | TRBV12-3/TRBV12-4 | ASSLGIGEWTEAF
many | TRBJ2-3 | 13 | - | TRBV4-1 | ASSQDWQVTDTQY
few | TRBJ2-1 | 14 | TRBD2 | TRBV3-1 | ASSRRTSGIYNEQF
many | TRBJ1-5 | 13 | TRBD1 | TRBV19 | ASSIRQGATQPQH
many | TRBJ2-1 | 13 | TRBD2 | TRBV10-3 | AISEAGGEFDEQF
many | TRBJ1-5 | 11 | - | TRBV6-2/TRBV6-3 | ASRSNPNQPQH
many | TRBJ2-7 | 13 | TRBD2 | TRBV20-1 | SASVGTSAVYEQY
many | TRBJ2-2 | 17 | TRBD1 | TRBV3-1 | ASSQVLGQGNLGTGELF
many | TRBJ1-1 | 10 | - | TRBV30 | ACSNRVTEAF
many | TRBJ1-2 | 12 | TRBD1 | TRBV9 | ASRSGQGVGGYT
many | TRBJ1-1 | 10 | - | TRBV29-1 | SVVGGVDEAF
many | TRBJ2-7 | 16 | TRBD2 | TRBV7-8 | ASSLSLAGAGGDYEQY
many | TRBJ2-7 | 12 | TRBD1 | TRBV14 | ASSQAGTAREQY
many | TRBJ2-7 | 12 | - | TRBV7-2 | ASSSGDGTYEQY
many | TRBJ1-1 | 12 | - | TRBV5-1 | ASSLELGSIEAF
many | TRBJ1-2 | 10 | - | TRBV29-1 | SVEGNEDGYT
many | TRBJ1-5 | 15 | TRBD1 | TRBV10-2 | ASSELVTGGPNQPQH
many | TRBJ1-1 | 9 | - | TRBV20-1 | SARQASEAF
many | TRBJ1-2 | 10 | - | TRBV9 | ASSVGSGGYT
many | TRBJ1-6 | 13 | - | TRBV20-1 | SARDHGVNNSPLH
many | TRBJ1-2 | 13 | TRBD1 | TRBV7-2 | ASSPRTGNGNGYT
many | TRBJ1-1 | 14 | TRBD1 | TRBV10-3 | AITPGVAGGWTEAF